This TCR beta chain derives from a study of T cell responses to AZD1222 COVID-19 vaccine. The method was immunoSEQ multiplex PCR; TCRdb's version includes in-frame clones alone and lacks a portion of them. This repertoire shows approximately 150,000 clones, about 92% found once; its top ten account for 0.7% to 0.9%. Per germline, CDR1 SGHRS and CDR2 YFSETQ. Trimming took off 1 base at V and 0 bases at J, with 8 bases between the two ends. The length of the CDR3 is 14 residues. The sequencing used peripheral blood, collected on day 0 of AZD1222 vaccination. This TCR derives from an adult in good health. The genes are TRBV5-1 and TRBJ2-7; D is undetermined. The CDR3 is CASSLSRPSYEQYF. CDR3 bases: TGCGCCAGCAGCTTGTCCCGGCCCTCCTACGAGCAGTACTTC. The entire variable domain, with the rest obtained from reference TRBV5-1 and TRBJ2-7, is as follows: KAGVTQTPRYLIKTRGQQVTLSCSPISGHRSVSWYQQTPGQGLQFLFEYFSETQRNKGNFPGRFSGRQFSNSRSEMNVSTLELGDSALYLCASSLSRPSYEQYFGPGTRLTVT.